These T cell receptor beta chains were read from a single sample in a study of control samples from healthy donors and cancer patients. Sequenced by immunoSEQ multiplex PCR; TCRdb stores in-frame clones only, minus some. The table includes roughly 52,000 clones, 90% to 95% detected once. The sample was blood. The receptors here all came from a young man in good health. The CDR3 runs from the conserved cysteine through the conserved F or W. A D gene is named only where the DNA matches it firmly. Size values are once, few and many counts, or a class for expanded clones, and some rows have none.

clone size	V gene	D gene	J gene	CDR3 DNA	CDR3 protein
once	TRBV3-1/TRBV3-2	.	TRBJ1-1	TGTGCCAGCAGCCAAGGGACGGCCACTGAAGCTTTCTTT	CASSQGTATEAFF
.	TRBV28	.	TRBJ1-3	TGTGCCAGCAGGGGACCGGGGACTGGAAACACCATATATTTT	CASRGPGTGNTIYF
.	TRBV6-5	TRBD1	TRBJ2-5	TGTGCCAGCAGTTACTCAACAGGGGGCGGTTGGGAGACCCAGTACTTC	CASSYSTGGGWETQYF
.	TRBV14	TRBD1	TRBJ1-5	TGTGCCAGCAGCCAAGATCAAGGACAGGGGAGCAATCAGCCCCAGCATTTT	CASSQDQGQGSNQPQHF
.	TRBV6-4	.	TRBJ2-2	TGTGCCAGCAGTGAAGGGGTGAAGAACACCGGGGAGCTGTTTTTT	CASSEGVKNTGELFF
.	TRBV28	.	TRBJ1-6	TGTGCCAGCAGTTCGCTGAACTCACCCCTCCACTTT	CASSSLNSPLHF
.	TRBV18	.	TRBJ1-6	TGTGCCAGCACATCGGAGGGGCGTCTGATCCTCCACTTT	CASTSEGRLILHF
.	TRBV4-1	TRBD2	TRBJ2-1	TGCGCCAGCAGCCAAGGACTAGCGGGAGGGGATGAGCAGTTCTTC	CASSQGLAGGDEQFF
once	TRBV29-1	.	TRBJ2-3	TGCAGCGTGGAAAGGGGGCTAGCGGGCACAGATACGCAGTATTTT	CSVERGLAGTDTQYF
.	TRBV6-5	TRBD1	TRBJ2-1	TGTGCCAGCAGTTTCCCCGGGACAGGGGGCCTCAATGAGCAGTTCTTC	CASSFPGTGGLNEQFF
.	TRBV12-3/TRBV12-4	TRBD2	TRBJ2-4	TGTGCCAGCAGTTTAGGGGAGGGAAACATTCAGTACTTC	CASSLGEGNIQYF
.	TRBV19	.	TRBJ2-3	TGTGCCAGTATCGAGAGCCCACCCTCCCCCACAGATACGCAGTATTTT	CASIESPPSPTDTQYF
once	TRBV29-1	.	TRBJ2-1	TGCAGCGTTGGTCTCCGGAGTACTGTATACAATGAGCAGTTCTTC	CSVGLRSTVYNEQFF
.	TRBV6-2/TRBV6-3	TRBD1	TRBJ1-1	TGTGCCAGCAGTCCCCTTATGACAGGGGTGGTCACTGAAGCTTTCTTT	CASSPLMTGVVTEAFF
.	TRBV11-2	TRBD1	TRBJ2-7	TGTGCCAGCAGCTTATTGGGGACAGGGGCCTACGAGCAGTACTTC	CASSLLGTGAYEQYF
.	TRBV6-1	.	TRBJ1-2	TGTGCCAGCAGTGAATTCAGGGGTAATAACTATGGCTACACCTTC	CASSEFRGNNYGYTF
.	TRBV10-3	TRBD1	TRBJ2-1	TGTGCCATCCGGGACAGGGATTATGGTGAGCAGTTCTTC	CAIRDRDYGEQFF
.	TRBV5-5	.	TRBJ2-7	TGTGCCTTGCAGGGGTCCTACGAGCAGTACTTC	CALQGSYEQYF
.	TRBV24-1	.	TRBJ2-2	TGTGCCACCAGTCGGACGGGAAACACCGGGGAGCTGTTTTTT	CATSRTGNTGELFF
once	TRBV7-5	.	TRBJ2-2	TGTGTCAGAAGCACACACCACAGGGGGCAGGGCGGGGAGCTGTTTTTT	CVRSTHHRGQGGELFF
.	TRBV2	.	TRBJ1-2	TGTGCCAGCAGAGAGAGAACAGGAGTGGGATATGGCTACACCTTC	CASRERTGVGYGYTF
.	TRBV7-2	.	TRBJ2-6	TGTGCCAGCAGGGGCAGGGGGGCCAACGTCCTGACTTTC	CASRGRGANVLTF